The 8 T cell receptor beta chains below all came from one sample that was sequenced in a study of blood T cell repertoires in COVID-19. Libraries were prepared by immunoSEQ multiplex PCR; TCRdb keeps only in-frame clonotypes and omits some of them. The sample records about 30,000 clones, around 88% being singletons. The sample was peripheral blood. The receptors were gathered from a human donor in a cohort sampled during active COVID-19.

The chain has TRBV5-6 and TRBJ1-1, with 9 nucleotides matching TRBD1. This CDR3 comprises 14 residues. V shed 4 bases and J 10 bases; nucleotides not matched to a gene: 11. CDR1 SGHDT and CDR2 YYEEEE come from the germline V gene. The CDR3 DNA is TGTGCCAGCAGCCCACAGGGGGCTCTTTTCCGAGCTTTCTTT. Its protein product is CASSPQGALFRAFF.

Written as DNA, the CDR3 is TGTGCCAGCAGTGATCCGGGACAGGGGAGGGGTGGCTACACCTTC. Residues: CASSDPGQGRGGYTF. V usage is TRBV28 and J usage is TRBJ1-2; 10 bases line up with TRBD1. CDR3 size: 15 residues. Germline V gene sequence: CDR1 MDHEN, CDR2 SYDVKM. J gave up 7 bases and V 5 bases, and 10 bases lay outside the gene matches.

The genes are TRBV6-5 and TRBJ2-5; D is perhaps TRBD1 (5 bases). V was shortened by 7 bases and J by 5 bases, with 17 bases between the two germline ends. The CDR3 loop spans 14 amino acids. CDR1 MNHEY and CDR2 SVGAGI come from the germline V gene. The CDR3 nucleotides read TGTGCCAGCATTTGGTCGCAGGGCAGCGAGACCCAGTACTTC. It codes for CASIWSQGSETQYF.

The CDR3, as DNA: TGTGCCAGCAGCGTAGGTCAGGGCAACCAGTACGAGCAGTACTTC. Amino acids: CASSVGQGNQYEQYF. This sequence joins TRBV9 and TRBJ2-7; TRBD1 might be the D (5 bases). CDR3 length equals 15 residues. Trimming cost V 0 bases and J 4 bases, with 14 bases left between them. Germline CDR1 and CDR2: SGDLS and YYNGEE.

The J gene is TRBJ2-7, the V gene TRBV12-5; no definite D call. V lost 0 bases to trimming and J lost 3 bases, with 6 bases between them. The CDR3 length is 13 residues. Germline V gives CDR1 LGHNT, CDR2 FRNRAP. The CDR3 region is CASGLVPGYEQYF. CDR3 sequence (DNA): TGTGCTAGTGGTTTGGTTCCCGGCTACGAGCAGTACTTC. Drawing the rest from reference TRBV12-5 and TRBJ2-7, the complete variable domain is DARVTQTPRHKVTEMGQEVTMRCQPILGHNTVFWYRQTMMQGLELLAYFRNRAPLDDSGMPKDRFSAEMPDATLATLKIQPSEPRDSAVYFCASGLVPGYEQYFGPGTRLTVT.

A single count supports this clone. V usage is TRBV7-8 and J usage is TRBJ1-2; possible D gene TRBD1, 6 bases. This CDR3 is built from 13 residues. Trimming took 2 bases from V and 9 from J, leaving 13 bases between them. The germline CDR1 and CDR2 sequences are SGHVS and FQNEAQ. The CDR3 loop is CASSLQGLGSYTF. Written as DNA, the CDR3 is TGTGCCAGCAGCTTACAGGGGTTAGGAAGCTACACCTTC. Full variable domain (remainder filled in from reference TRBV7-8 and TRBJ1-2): GAGVSQSPRYKVAKRGQDVALRCDPISGHVSLFWYQQALGQGPEFLTYFQNEAQLDKSGLPSDRFFAERPEGSVSTLKIQRTQQEDSAVYLCASSLQGLGSYTFGSGTRLTVV.

The CDR3 DNA reads TGTGCCAGCAGCTTACGTTCGGGTTCAAATCAGCCCCAGCATTTT. This encodes CASSLRSGSNQPQHF. This chain links TRBV7-6 with TRBJ1-5; D is undetermined. Between the trimmed V and J ends, which lost 2 bases and 4 bases, there was a span of 12 bases. Germline V gene lookup returns CDR1 SGHVS and CDR2 FNYEAQ. The CDR3 is 15 amino acids.

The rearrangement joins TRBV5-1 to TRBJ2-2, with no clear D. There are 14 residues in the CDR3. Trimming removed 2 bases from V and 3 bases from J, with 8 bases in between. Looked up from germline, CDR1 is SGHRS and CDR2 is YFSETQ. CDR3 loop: CASSLNSYTGELFF. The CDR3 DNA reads TGCGCCAGCAGCTTAAACAGCTACACCGGGGAGCTGTTTTTT. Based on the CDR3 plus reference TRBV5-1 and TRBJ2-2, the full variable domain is KAGVTQTPRYLIKTRGQQVTLSCSPISGHRSVSWYQQTPGQGLQFLFEYFSETQRNKGNFPGRFSGRQFSNSRSEMNVSTLELGDSALYLCASSLNSYTGELFFGEGSRLTVL.